These 22 T cell receptor beta chains came from one sample sequenced in a study of beta chain features in type 1 diabetes. Reverse transcribing all isolated RNA meant expressed TCRB transcripts were sequenced. Sequencing was performed with immunoSEQ multiplex PCR; in TCRdb, only in-frame clones are kept and a portion is missing. The sample carries under 900,000 clones, roughly 16% recorded once. Sample: naive CD4+ T cells from blood. Receptors were obtained from a young woman in good health.

This chain joins TRBV27 and TRBJ2-5, with 8 nucleotides matching TRBD2. Germline V lookup: CDR1 MNHEY, CDR2 SMNVEV (reference sequence). The ends lost 5 bases at V and 4 bases at J; junction bases unmatched: 6. The length of the CDR3 is 14 residues. CDR3 bases: TGTGCCAGCAGTCTAACAACTAGCGGAGAGACCCAGTACTTC. As protein: CASSLTTSGETQYF.

This clone showed up many times. This sequence joins TRBV10-3 and TRBJ2-7; 12 bases fit TRBD2. The CDR3 is 15 amino acids. Per germline, CDR1 ENHRY and CDR2 SYGVKD. V dropped 6 bases and J dropped 1; count of bases not matched to a gene: 4. The CDR3 spells CAISPLAGGSYEQYF. CDR3 nucleotide sequence: TGTGCCATCAGCCCACTAGCGGGAGGTTCCTACGAGCAGTACTTC.

This chain connects TRBV14 to TRBJ1-1, with D unresolved. The CDR3 covers 13 residues. Germline CDR1 SGHDN, CDR2 FVKESK. The ends were cut back, 6 bases at V and 2 bases at J, with 10 bases in the middle. The CDR3 reads CASSWGVNTEAFF. CDR3 DNA: TGTGCCAGCAGTTGGGGTGTAAACACTGAAGCTTTCTTT.

This clone was seen once. V is TRBV28 and J is TRBJ2-7; possible D gene TRBD2, 5 bases. Trimming left V 4 bases short and J 0 bases short, with 7 bases between. The CDR3 extends over 13 amino acids. CDR1 is MDHEN, CDR2 SYDVKM, per germline. The CDR3, as DNA: TGTGCCAGCAGTTCCGGGGTCTCCTACGAGCAGTACTTC. Translation: CASSSGVSYEQYF.

The genes are TRBV4-2 and TRBJ1-3; D is ambiguous. The ends were cut back, 4 bases at V and 0 bases at J, with 16 bases in the middle. The CDR3 totals 17 residues. Germline lookup yields CDR1 LGHNA and CDR2 YNFKEQ. The CDR3 DNA follows: TGTGCCAGCAGCCCTCGTCTAACGTGGGACTCTGGAAACACCATATATTTT. This encodes CASSPRLTWDSGNTIYF.

The chain joins TRBV9 to TRBJ1-3; weak D call: TRBD1 (5 bases). This CDR3 contains 13 residues. Trimming took off 7 bases at V and 2 bases at J, with 10 bases between the two ends. Germline values: CDR1 SGDLS, CDR2 YYNGEE. Here the CDR3 DNA reads TGTGCCAGCGGGGGATCCACTGGAAACACCATATATTTT. Translating it yields CASGGSTGNTIYF.

This rearrangement joins TRBV6-6 to TRBJ2-4; D unclear. The CDR3 loop spans 14 amino acids. Germline CDR1 is MNHNY and CDR2 is SVGAGI (reference sequence). The germline V and J ends were trimmed by 5 bases and 0 bases, with 8 bases remaining between them. DNA of the CDR3: TGTGCCAGCAGTGACCCCGGAGCCAAAAACATTCAGTACTTC. This codes for CASSDPGAKNIQYF.

The chain carries TRBV7-2 and TRBJ2-2; 14 bases agree with TRBD2. This CDR3 is built from 15 residues. V shed 4 bases, J shed 6 bases, and the junction held 1 base outside the gene matches. Germline CDR1 SGHTA, CDR2 FQGNSA. CDR3 DNA sequence: TGTGCCAGCAGCTGGACTAGCGGGAGGCCCGGGGAGCTGTTTTTT. Its translation is CASSWTSGRPGELFF.

The chain joins TRBV7-2 to TRBJ2-1; D call uncertain. CDR3 size: 15 residues. Trimming removed 3 bases from V and 1 base from J, with 10 bases in between. CDR1 and CDR2 (germline): SGHTA, FQGNSA. CDR3 sequence (DNA): TGTGCCAGCAGCTTTTGGCTAGAATCCTACAATGAGCAGTTCTTC. Protein product: CASSFWLESYNEQFF.

This clone was detected a few times. The rearrangement uses TRBV15 and TRBJ2-2, with D possibly being TRBD1 (6 bases). Germline loops: CDR1 LNHNV, CDR2 YYDKDF (reference sequence). This CDR3 comprises 19 residues. V was shortened by 0 bases and J by 0 bases, with 17 bases between the two germline ends. CDR3 protein: CATSREGAGWYANTGELFF. CDR3 sequence (DNA): TGTGCCACCAGCAGAGAGGGGGCTGGCTGGTACGCGAACACCGGGGAGCTGTTTTTT.

This sequence joins TRBV15 and TRBJ2-3; tentatively, D is TRBD2 (5 bases). Deletions cut 3 bases from V and 2 bases from J, with 15 bases between. The CDR3 covers 16 residues. Germline V gene sequence: CDR1 LNHNV, CDR2 YYDKDF (reference sequence). As DNA, the CDR3 is TGTGCCACCAGCAGGTCCTGGAAGCGGAACACAGATACGCAGTATTTT. Protein sequence: CATSRSWKRNTDTQYF.

This clone was seen a handful of times. The chain carries TRBV5-1 and TRBJ2-3, with TRBD2 matching over 8 bases. V lost 2 bases to trimming and J lost 1 base; unmatched junction nucleotides: 3. The germline V gene has CDR1 SGHRS and CDR2 YFSETQ. The CDR3 has 15 residues. The DNA of the CDR3 is TGCGCCAGCAGCTTCAGCGGGAGTGGCACAGATACGCAGTATTTT. Residues: CASSFSGSGTDTQYF.

The chain combines TRBV7-2 with TRBJ2-1; D gene uncertain. V lost 2 bases to trimming and J lost 0 bases, with 17 bases between them. This CDR3 is built from 18 residues. Germline assignment: CDR1 SGHTA and CDR2 FQGNSA. The CDR3 loop is CASSLFGLHLSSYNEQFF. The CDR3 DNA reads TGTGCCAGCAGCTTATTTGGCTTGCACCTGAGCTCCTACAATGAGCAGTTCTTC.

This CDR3 is CASSLGGFTQETQYF. The CDR3 region has the DNA TGTGCCAGCAGCCTGGGGGGGTTTACGCAAGAGACCCAGTACTTC. This chain links TRBV11-1 with TRBJ2-5; 7 bases are a match to TRBD2. CDR3 size: 15 residues. Looked up from germline, CDR1 is SGHAT and CDR2 is FQDESV (reference sequence). The V and J ends lost 5 bases and 2 bases, in that order; junction bases with no gene match: 8. The variable domain in full, with the rest retrieved from reference TRBV11-1 and TRBJ2-5, is EAEVAQSPRYKITEKSQAVAFWCDPISGHATLYWYRQILGQGPELLVQFQDESVVDDSQLPKDRFSAERLKGVDSTLKIQPAELGDSAMYLCASSLGGFTQETQYFGPGTRLLVL.

DNA for the CDR3: TGCAGTGCCCTCGGGACAGACGAGCAGTACTTC. Translating it yields CSALGTDEQYF. V and J are TRBV20-1 and TRBJ2-7; 7 nucleotides match TRBD1. Germline CDR1 reads DFQATT; CDR2 reads SNEGSKA (reference sequence). The CDR3 has 11 amino acids. The J segment lost 5 bases and the V segment lost 6 bases, leaving 4 bases of the junction unmatched.

This clone was detected only a few times. The V call is TRBV4-2, the J call TRBJ2-1; 8 nucleotides line up with TRBD2. The CDR3 runs to 15 residues. The ends lost 3 bases at V and 0 bases at J; junction bases unmatched: 1. The germline CDR1 and CDR2 sequences are LGHNA and YNFKEQ. The CDR3 DNA is TGTGCCAGCAGCCAGAGCGGGAGCTCCTACAATGAGCAGTTCTTC. It translates to CASSQSGSSYNEQFF.

This clone was seen a few times. The gene calls are TRBV7-2 and TRBJ2-1; D possibly uses TRBD1 or TRBD2 (5 bases each). The CDR3 extends over 18 amino acids. Germline CDR1 SGHTA, CDR2 FQGNSA. V was clipped by 6 bases and J by 0 bases, with 21 bases between them. In nucleotides, the CDR3 is TGTGCCAGCAGTCCGAGGGGCAGCGGAGGATACTCCTACAATGAGCAGTTCTTC. This gives the protein CASSPRGSGGYSYNEQFF. Full variable domain (remainder filled in from reference TRBV7-2 and TRBJ2-1): GAGVSQSPSNKVTEKGKDVELRCDPISGHTALYWYRQSLGQGLEFLIYFQGNSAPDKSGLPSDRFSAERTGGSVSTLTIQRTQQEDSAVYLCASSPRGSGGYSYNEQFFGPGTRLTVL.

In its sample, this clone was seen a few times. The chain has TRBV18 and TRBJ2-7, with D maybe TRBD1 (5 bases). The length of the CDR3 is 16 residues. Deletions cut 2 bases from V and 6 bases from J, with 20 bases between. In germline, CDR1 is KGHSH, CDR2 LQKENI. The CDR3 here is CASSPGAGSLGSEQYF. The CDR3 bases are TGTGCCAGCTCACCAGGGGCCGGGTCTTTAGGCTCCGAGCAGTACTTC.

This clone was detected only a few times. The rearrangement joins TRBV14 to TRBJ2-5; 7 nucleotides match TRBD1. The ends lost 2 bases at V and 1 base at J; junction bases unmatched: 4. The CDR3 contains 15 residues. The germline V gene has CDR1 SGHDN and CDR2 FVKESK. DNA of the CDR3: TGTGCCAGCAGCCAACATACAGGGGTCCAAGAGACCCAGTACTTC. This encodes CASSQHTGVQETQYF.

The chain links TRBV7-2 to TRBJ1-5; tentative D call: TRBD1 (5 bases). The germline CDR1 and CDR2 sequences are SGHTA and FQGNSA. CDR3 length: 15 residues. V was shortened by 7 bases and J by 0 bases, with 13 bases between the two germline ends. CDR3 in amino acids: CASIPGVYSNQPQHF. For the CDR3, the DNA is TGTGCCAGCATCCCGGGGGTTTATAGCAATCAGCCCCAGCATTTT. The whole variable domain, remainder taken from reference TRBV7-2 and TRBJ1-5, is GAGVSQSPSNKVTEKGKDVELRCDPISGHTALYWYRQSLGQGLEFLIYFQGNSAPDKSGLPSDRFSAERTGGSVSTLTIQRTQQEDSAVYLCASIPGVYSNQPQHFGDGTRLSIL.

This clone was found a few times. The chain joins TRBV4-3 to TRBJ2-7; 10 nucleotides line up with TRBD2. The CDR3 consists of 17 residues. V dropped 4 bases and J dropped 2; count of bases not matched to a gene: 11. Germline V gives CDR1 LGHNA, CDR2 YSLEER. The chain's CDR3 is CASSPRHRTSGPYEQYF. The DNA for the CDR3 is TGCGCCAGCAGCCCCAGGCACCGGACTAGCGGTCCCTACGAGCAGTACTTC.

The CDR3 sequence is CASSRVETQYF. DNA of the CDR3: TGTGCCAGCAGTCGAGTGGAGACCCAGTACTTC. This chain links TRBV2 with TRBJ2-5, with unresolved D. CDR1 and CDR2 (germline): SNHLY, FYNNEI. The CDR3 totals 11 residues. V lost 5 bases to trimming and J lost 5 bases, with 6 bases between them.